The rows below give T cell receptor beta chains drawn from one sample of a study of beta chain features in type 1 diabetes. Some clones are missing from TCRdb's copy, which holds only in-frame ones; the method was immunoSEQ multiplex PCR. This table holds hundreds of thousands of clones, about an eighth found once. The sequenced sample was naive CD4+ T cells from blood. The receptors stem from a young woman in good health. CDR3s include the opening cysteine and the closing phenylalanine or tryptophan. The D gene is left open where the match is weak. Rows may omit the clone size; those that give it use once, few, many or a size class.

d_gene	v_gene	j_gene	abundance	CDR3aa	CDR3nt
TRBD2	TRBV11-3	TRBJ2-5	few	CASGRVETQYF	TGTGCCAGCGGGAGGGTGGAGACCCAGTACTTC
NA	TRBV9	TRBJ1-1	NA	CASSVGTYTEAFF	TGTGCCAGCAGCGTGGGGACTTACACTGAAGCTTTCTTT
TRBD2	TRBV6-5	TRBJ2-7	NA	CASSSHGGAAYEQYF	TGTGCCAGCAGTTCCCACGGGGGGGCTGCCTACGAGCAGTACTTC
NA	TRBV7-9	TRBJ2-1	NA	CASSFALEYNEQFF	TGTGCCAGCAGCTTTGCGCTGGAATACAATGAGCAGTTCTTC
NA	TRBV30	TRBJ1-2	NA	CAWIEGNNYGYTF	TGTGCCTGGATCGAAGGGAATAACTATGGCTACACCTTC
NA	TRBV15	TRBJ2-3	NA	CATSRTFVTSSTDTQYF	TGTGCCACCAGCAGGACCTTCGTGACTTCAAGCACAGATACGCAGTATTTT
NA	TRBV18	TRBJ2-3	NA	CASSTDSFSSTDTQYF	TGTGCCAGCTCAACCGACTCCTTCTCTAGCACAGATACGCAGTATTTT
TRBD2	TRBV7-2	TRBJ2-7	few	CASSLTGTSGSYEQYF	TGTGCCAGCAGCTTAACCGGGACTAGCGGCTCCTACGAGCAGTACTTC
NA	TRBV20-1	TRBJ1-1	few	CSAGPEAFF	TGCAGTGCTGGGCCTGAAGCTTTCTTT
TRBD2	TRBV19	TRBJ2-7	few	CASKTSGRAGNEQYF	TGTGCCAGTAAGACTAGCGGGAGGGCCGGGAACGAGCAGTACTTC
TRBD1	TRBV4-3	TRBJ2-1	NA	CASSHADRENNEQFF	TGCGCCAGCAGCCACGCGGACAGGGAGAACAATGAGCAGTTCTTC
TRBD2	TRBV27	TRBJ2-3	few	CASSLSGGTDTQYF	TGTGCCAGCAGTTTAAGCGGGGGAACAGATACGCAGTATTTT
TRBD1	TRBV6-5	TRBJ2-7	NA	CASSRTGGGHEQYF	TGTGCCAGCAGTCGGACAGGGGGTGGCCACGAGCAGTACTTC
NA	TRBV9	TRBJ2-1	NA	CASSVTRNEQFF	TGTGCCAGCAGCGTAACGAGGAATGAGCAGTTCTTC
NA	TRBV5-1	TRBJ2-1	few	CASSSLRDHEQFF	TGCGCCAGCAGCTCCTTGAGGGATCATGAGCAGTTCTTC
TRBD2	TRBV6-5	TRBJ2-5	NA	CASSYLGSGGAQYF	TGTGCCAGCAGTTACCTTGGTAGCGGGGGAGCACAGTACTTC
NA	TRBV6-5	TRBJ2-3	few	CASSQNTDTQYF	TGTGCCAGCAGCCAAAATACAGATACGCAGTATTTT
NA	TRBV29-1	TRBJ2-1	few	CSVGAGVDEQFF	TGCAGCGTTGGGGCAGGGGTCGATGAGCAGTTCTTC
TRBD1	TRBV29-1	TRBJ1-2	few	CSVDGQGRIYTF	TGCAGCGTTGACGGACAGGGTAGGATCTACACCTTC
NA	TRBV4-3	TRBJ1-1	NA	CASSPDSQNTEAFF	TGCGCCAGCAGCCCCGACAGTCAGAACACTGAAGCTTTCTTT
NA	TRBV7-2	TRBJ2-3	NA	CASSITDTTDTQYF	TGTGCCAGCAGCATTACGGACACAACAGATACGCAGTATTTT
TRBD1	TRBV7-9	TRBJ2-3	few	CASSPPGQRTDTQYF	TGTGCCAGCAGCCCCCCGGGACAGAGGACAGATACGCAGTATTTT
NA	TRBV5-4	TRBJ2-3	few	CASSRTEQDTQYF	TGTGCCAGCAGCAGGACTGAGCAGGATACGCAGTATTTT
TRBD1	TRBV18	TRBJ1-1	NA	CASSVGTALMNTEAFF	TGTGCCAGCTCAGTCGGGACAGCCCTGATGAACACTGAAGCTTTCTTT
NA	TRBV4-1	TRBJ2-5	NA	CASSRIRLPQETQYF	TGCGCCAGCAGCCGAATAAGACTACCCCAAGAGACCCAGTACTTC
NA	TRBV10-3	TRBJ1-1	few	CAISEGVYGEAFF	TGTGCCATCAGTGAGGGGGTTTACGGTGAAGCTTTCTTT
TRBD1	TRBV12-5	TRBJ2-1	NA	CASGSGQGARNEQFF	TGTGCTAGTGGTTCGGGACAGGGGGCCCGCAATGAGCAGTTCTTC
TRBD1	TRBV7-7	TRBJ2-5	once	CASSPGTGGETQYF	TGTGCTAGCAGCCCCGGGACAGGAGGAGAGACCCAGTACTTC
NA	TRBV28	TRBJ2-5	few	CATLRGTFLGETQYF	TGTGCCACCCTCCGGGGGACATTTCTGGGGGAGACCCAGTACTTC